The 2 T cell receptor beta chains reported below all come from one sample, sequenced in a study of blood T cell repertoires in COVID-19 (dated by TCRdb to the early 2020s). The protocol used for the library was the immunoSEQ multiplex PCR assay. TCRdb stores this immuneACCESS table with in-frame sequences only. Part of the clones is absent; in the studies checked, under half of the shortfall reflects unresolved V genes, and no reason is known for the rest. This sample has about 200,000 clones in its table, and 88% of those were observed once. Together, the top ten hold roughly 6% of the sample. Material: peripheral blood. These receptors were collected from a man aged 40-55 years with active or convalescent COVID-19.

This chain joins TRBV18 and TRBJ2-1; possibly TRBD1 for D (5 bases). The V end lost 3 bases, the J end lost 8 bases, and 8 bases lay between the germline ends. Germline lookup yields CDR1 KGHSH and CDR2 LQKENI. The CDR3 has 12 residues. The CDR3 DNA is TGTGCCAGCTCACCGACAGTGTATGAGCAGTTCTTC. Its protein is CASSPTVYEQFF.

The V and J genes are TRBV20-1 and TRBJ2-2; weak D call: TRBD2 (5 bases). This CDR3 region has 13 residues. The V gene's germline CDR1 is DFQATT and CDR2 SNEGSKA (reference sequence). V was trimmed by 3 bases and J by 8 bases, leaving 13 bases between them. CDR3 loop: CSASLGGGGELFF. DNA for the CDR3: TGCAGTGCTAGTTTGGGCGGAGGAGGGGAGCTGTTTTTT.